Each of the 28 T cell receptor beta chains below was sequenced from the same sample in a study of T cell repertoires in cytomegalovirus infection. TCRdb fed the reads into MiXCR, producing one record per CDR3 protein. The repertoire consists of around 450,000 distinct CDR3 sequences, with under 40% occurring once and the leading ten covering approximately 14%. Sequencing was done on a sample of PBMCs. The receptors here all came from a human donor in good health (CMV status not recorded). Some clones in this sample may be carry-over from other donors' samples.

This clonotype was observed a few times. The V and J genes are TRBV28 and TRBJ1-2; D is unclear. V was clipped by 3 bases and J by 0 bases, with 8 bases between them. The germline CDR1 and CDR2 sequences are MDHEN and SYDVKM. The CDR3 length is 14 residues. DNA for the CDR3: TGTGCCAGCAGTTTGCAGCGAGCTAACTATGGCTACACCTTC. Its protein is CASSLQRANYGYTF.

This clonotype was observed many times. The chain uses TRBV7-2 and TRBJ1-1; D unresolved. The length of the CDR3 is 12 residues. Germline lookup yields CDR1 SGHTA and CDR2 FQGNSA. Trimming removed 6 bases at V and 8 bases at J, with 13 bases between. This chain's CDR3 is CASRRGRSEAFF. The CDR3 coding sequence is TGTGCCAGCAGACGAGGACGGTCAGAAGCTTTCTTT.

The CDR3 coding sequence is TGTGCCAGCAGCACTACGACCGGGGAGCTGTTTTTT. Protein product: CASSTTTGELFF. V gene TRBV5-5 combines with J gene TRBJ2-2; D unclear. Germline CDR1 and CDR2: SGHKS and YYEKEE (reference sequence). This CDR3 has 12 residues. The V end lost 4 bases, the J end lost 5 bases, and 6 bases lay between the germline ends.

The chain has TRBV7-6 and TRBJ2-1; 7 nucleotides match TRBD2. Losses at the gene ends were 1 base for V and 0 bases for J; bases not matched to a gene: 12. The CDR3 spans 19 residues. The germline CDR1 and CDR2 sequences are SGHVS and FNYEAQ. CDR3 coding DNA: TGTGCCAGCAGCTTAGTGGGGGGGGGTGGGCCGAGCTCCTACAATGAGCAGTTCTTC. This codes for CASSLVGGGGPSSYNEQFF.

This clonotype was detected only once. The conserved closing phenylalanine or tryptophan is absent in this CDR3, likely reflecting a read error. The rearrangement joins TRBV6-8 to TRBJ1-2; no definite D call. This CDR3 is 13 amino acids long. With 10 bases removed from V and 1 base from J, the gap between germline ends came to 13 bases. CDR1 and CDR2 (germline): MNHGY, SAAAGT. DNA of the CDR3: TGTGCCACCCGCCCGGCGTGTAACTATGGCTACACCGTC. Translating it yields CATRPACNYGYTV.

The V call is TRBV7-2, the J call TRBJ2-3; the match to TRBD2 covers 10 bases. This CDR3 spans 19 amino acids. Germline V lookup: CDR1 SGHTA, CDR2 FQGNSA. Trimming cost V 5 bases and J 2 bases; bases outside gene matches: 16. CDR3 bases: TGTGCCAGCAGCCTGTGGGGCCCCCTAAGCGGGGGGGACACAGATACGCAGTATTTT. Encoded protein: CASSLWGPLSGGDTDTQYF.

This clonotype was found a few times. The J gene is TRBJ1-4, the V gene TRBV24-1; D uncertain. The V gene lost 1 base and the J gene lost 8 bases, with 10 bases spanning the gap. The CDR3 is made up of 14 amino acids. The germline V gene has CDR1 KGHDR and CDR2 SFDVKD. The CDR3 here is CATSDFEDEEKLFF. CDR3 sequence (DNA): TGTGCCACCAGTGATTTCGAGGACGAGGAAAAACTGTTTTTT.

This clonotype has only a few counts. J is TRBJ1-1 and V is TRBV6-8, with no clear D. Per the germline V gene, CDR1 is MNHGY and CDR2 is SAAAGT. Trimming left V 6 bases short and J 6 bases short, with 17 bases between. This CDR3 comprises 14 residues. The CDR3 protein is CASSPSSIRPEAFF. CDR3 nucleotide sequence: TGTGCCAGCAGCCCTTCATCTATCCGGCCTGAAGCTTTCTTT.

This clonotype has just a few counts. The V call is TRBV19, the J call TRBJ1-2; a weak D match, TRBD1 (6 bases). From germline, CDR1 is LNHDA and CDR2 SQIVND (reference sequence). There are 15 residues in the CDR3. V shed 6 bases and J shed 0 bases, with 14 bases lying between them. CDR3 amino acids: CASRNPGAANYGYTF. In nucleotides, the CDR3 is TGTGCCAGTAGGAACCCAGGGGCTGCTAACTATGGCTACACCTTC.

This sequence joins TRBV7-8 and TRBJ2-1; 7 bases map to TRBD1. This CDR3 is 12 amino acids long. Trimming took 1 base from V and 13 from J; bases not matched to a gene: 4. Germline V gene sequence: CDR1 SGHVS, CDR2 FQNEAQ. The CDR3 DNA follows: TGTGCCAGCAGCTTAGGTGGGACAGCTCAGTTCTTC. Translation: CASSLGGTAQFF. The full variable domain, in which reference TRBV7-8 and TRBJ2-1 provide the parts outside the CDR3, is GAGVSQSPRYKVAKRGQDVALRCDPISGHVSLFWYQQALGQGPEFLTYFQNEAQLDKSGLPSDRFFAERPEGSVSTLKIQRTQQEDSAVYLCASSLGGTAQFFGPGTRLTVL.

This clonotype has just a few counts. CDR3 nucleotides: TGTGCCAGCAGCGCAGGGGTTCGCAAAGAGACCCAGTACTTC. It codes for CASSAGVRKETQYF. This rearrangement joins TRBV7-9 to TRBJ2-5; possibly TRBD1 for D (6 bases). The V end lost 5 bases, the J end lost 3 bases, and 13 bases lay between the germline ends. Germline CDR1 is SEHNR and CDR2 is FQNEAQ (reference sequence). The CDR3 is made up of 14 amino acids.

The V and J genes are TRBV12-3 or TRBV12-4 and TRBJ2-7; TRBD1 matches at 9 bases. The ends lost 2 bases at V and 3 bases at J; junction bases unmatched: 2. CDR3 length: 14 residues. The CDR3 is CASSLWTGVYEQYF. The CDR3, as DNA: TGTGCCAGCAGTTTATGGACAGGGGTCTACGAGCAGTACTTC.

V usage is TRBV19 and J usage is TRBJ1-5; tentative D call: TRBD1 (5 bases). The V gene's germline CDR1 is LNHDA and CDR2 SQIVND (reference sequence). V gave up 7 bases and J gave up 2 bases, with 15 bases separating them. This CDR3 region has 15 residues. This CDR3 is CASTPWGNRNQPQHF. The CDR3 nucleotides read TGTGCCAGTACCCCCTGGGGCAACCGCAATCAGCCCCAGCATTTT.

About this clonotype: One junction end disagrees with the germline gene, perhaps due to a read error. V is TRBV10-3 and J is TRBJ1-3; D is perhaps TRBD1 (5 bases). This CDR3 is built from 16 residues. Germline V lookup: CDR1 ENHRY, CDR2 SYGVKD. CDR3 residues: CAISESSSGPGNTISF. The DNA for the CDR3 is TGTGCCATCAGTGAGTCGAGCTCAGGGCCTGGAAACACCATATCTTTT.

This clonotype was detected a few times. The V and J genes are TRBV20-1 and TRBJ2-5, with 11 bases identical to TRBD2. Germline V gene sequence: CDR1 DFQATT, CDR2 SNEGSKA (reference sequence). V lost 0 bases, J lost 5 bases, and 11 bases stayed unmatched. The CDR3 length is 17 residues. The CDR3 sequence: CSARDSLAGGTGETQYF. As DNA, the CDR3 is TGCAGTGCTAGAGATTCGCTAGCGGGGGGTACCGGGGAGACCCAGTACTTC.

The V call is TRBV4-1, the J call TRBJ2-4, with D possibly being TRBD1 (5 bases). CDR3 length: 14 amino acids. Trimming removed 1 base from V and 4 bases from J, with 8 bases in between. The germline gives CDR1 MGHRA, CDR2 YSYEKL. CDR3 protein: CASSQVQEKNIQYF. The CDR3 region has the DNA TGCGCCAGCAGCCAAGTACAGGAGAAAAACATTCAGTACTTC.

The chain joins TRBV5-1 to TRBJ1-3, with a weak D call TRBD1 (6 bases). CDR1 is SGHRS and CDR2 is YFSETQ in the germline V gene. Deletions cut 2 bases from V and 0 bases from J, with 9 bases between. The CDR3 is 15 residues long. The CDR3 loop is CASSLGGFSGNTIYF. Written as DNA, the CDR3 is TGCGCCAGCAGCTTAGGGGGGTTCTCTGGAAACACCATATATTTT.

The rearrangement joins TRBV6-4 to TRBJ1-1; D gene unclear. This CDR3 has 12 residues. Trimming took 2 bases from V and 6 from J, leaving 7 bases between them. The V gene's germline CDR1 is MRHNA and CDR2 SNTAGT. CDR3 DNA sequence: TGTGCCAGCAGTGACGGGAGGGCTGAAGCTTTCTTT. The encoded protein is CASSDGRAEAFF.

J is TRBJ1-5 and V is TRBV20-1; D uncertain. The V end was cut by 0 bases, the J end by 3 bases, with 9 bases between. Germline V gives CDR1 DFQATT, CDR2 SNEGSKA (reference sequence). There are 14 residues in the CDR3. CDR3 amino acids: CSARDTRFNQPQHF. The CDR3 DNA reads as TGCAGTGCTAGAGATACACGGTTCAATCAGCCCCAGCATTTT.

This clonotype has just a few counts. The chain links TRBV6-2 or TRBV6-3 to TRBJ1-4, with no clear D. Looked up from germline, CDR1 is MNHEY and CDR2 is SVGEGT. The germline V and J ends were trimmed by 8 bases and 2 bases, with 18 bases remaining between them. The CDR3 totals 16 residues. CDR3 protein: CASGDLHQATNEKLFF. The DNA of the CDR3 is TGTGCCAGCGGAGACCTCCACCAAGCGACTAATGAAAAACTGTTTTTT.

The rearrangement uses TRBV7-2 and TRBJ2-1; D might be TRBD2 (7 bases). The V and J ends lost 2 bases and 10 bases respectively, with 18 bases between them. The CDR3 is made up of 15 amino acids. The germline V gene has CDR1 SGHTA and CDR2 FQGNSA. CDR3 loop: CASSLSGGGAWEQFF. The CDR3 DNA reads TGTGCCAGCAGCTTAAGTGGGGGGGGGGCTTGGGAGCAGTTCTTC.

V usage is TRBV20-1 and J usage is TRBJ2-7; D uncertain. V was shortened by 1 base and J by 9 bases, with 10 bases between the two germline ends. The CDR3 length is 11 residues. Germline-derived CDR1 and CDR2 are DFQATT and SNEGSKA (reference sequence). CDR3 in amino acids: CSARGPHVQYF. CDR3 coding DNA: TGCAGTGCTAGAGGGCCACACGTGCAGTACTTC.

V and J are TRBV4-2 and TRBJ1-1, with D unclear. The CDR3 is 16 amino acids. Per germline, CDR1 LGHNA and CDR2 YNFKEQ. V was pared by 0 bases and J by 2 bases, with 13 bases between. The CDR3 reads CASSQDFGRSNTEAFF. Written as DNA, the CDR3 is TGTGCCAGCAGCCAAGATTTCGGGAGGAGTAACACTGAAGCTTTCTTT.

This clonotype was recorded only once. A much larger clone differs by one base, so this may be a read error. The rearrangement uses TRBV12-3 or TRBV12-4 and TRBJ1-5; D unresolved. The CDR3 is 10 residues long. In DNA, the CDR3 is TGTGTCAGCGGGTGGCAGCCCCAGCATTTT. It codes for CVSGWQPQHF.

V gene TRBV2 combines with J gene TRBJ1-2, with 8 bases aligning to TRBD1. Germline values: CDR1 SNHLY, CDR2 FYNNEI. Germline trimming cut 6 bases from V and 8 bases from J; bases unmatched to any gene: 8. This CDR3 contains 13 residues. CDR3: CASRSNRGDGYTF. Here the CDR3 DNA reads TGTGCCAGCAGATCGAACAGGGGGGACGGCTACACCTTC.

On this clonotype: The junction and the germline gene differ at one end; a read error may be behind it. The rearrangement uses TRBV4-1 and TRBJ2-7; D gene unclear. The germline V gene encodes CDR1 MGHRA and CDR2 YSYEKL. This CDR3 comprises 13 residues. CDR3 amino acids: CASSQGKGNEQSF. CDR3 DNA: TGCGCCAGCAGCCAAGGAAAGGGAAACGAGCAGTCCTTC.

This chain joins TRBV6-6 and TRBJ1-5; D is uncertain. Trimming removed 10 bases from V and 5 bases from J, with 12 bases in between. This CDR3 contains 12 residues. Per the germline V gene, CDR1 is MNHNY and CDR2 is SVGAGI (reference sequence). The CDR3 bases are TGTGCCACGTCCCGGAGGGATCAGCCCCAGCATTTT. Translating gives CATSRRDQPQHF.

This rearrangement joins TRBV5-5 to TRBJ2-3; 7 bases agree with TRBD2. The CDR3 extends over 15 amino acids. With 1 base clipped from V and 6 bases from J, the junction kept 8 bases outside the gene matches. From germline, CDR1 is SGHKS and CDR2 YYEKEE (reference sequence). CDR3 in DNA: TGTGCCAGCAGCTTGTTTGCAGGGCGGGGGGATACGCAGTATTTT. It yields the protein CASSLFAGRGDTQYF.